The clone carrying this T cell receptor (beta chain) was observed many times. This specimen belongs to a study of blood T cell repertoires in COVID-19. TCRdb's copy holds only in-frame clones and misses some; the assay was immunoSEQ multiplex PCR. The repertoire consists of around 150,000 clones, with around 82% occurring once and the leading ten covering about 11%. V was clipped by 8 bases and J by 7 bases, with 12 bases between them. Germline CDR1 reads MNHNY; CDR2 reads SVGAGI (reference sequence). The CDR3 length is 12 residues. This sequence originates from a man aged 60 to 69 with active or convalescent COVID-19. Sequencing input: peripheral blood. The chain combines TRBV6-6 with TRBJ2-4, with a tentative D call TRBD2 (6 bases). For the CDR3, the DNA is TGTGCCAGCGGGCAGGCGGGGAACATTCAGTACTTC. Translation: CASGQAGNIQYF.